A single T cell receptor (beta chain) is shown here with its context. This entry belongs to a study of blood T cell repertoires in COVID-19. Across the study: Sample material is recorded as cDNA or gDNA derived from T cells, B-cell-depleted T cells, or PBMCs.

CDR3 length equals 15 residues. CDR1 is LNHDA, CDR2 SQIVND, per germline (reference sequence). V trimming: 7 bases; J trimming: 5 bases; junction bases outside the gene matches: 12. Original methodology: Reference gene primers were amplified, and this amplification served to estimate nucleated cell counts. Libraries were prepared by immunoSEQ multiplex PCR; TCRdb keeps only in-frame clonotypes and omits some of them. That table is the source of V, J and clone size, and D and trimming were worked out from the DNA. This table has 200,000 to 300,000 clones, about 86% appearing once. The chain employs TRBV19 and TRBJ1-2, with 8 bases matching TRBD1. This TCR derives from a man aged 25 to 40 with active or convalescent COVID-19. The sample taken for sequencing was peripheral blood. CDR3 residues: CASTHPGQDRYGYTF. The CDR3, as DNA: TGTGCCAGTACACACCCGGGACAGGATCGGTATGGCTACACCTTC.